The 32 T cell receptor beta chains in this list originate from one sample, sequenced in a study of blood T cell repertoires in COVID-19. Sequencing was performed with immunoSEQ multiplex PCR; in TCRdb, only in-frame clones are kept and a portion is missing. The repertoire has about 29,000 clones, 84% of them found once; the top ten carry 7.5% to 10%. Sequencing input: peripheral blood. The receptors here all came from a man older than 75 with active COVID-19.

The gene calls are TRBV2 and TRBJ1-6; D might be TRBD1 (5 bases). Germline lookup yields CDR1 SNHLY and CDR2 FYNNEI. Trimming stripped 2 bases from V and 0 bases from J, with 11 bases between. This CDR3 has 17 amino acids. CDR3 loop: CASSESQASSYNSPLHF. DNA for the CDR3: TGTGCCAGCAGTGAATCACAGGCGAGCTCCTATAATTCACCCCTCCACTTT.

The V gene is TRBV19, the J gene TRBJ2-3; 9 bases are a match to TRBD2. The CDR3 runs 15 residues. V dropped 6 bases and J dropped 8; count of bases not matched to a gene: 12. Germline V gene sequence: CDR1 LNHDA, CDR2 SQIVND (reference sequence). The CDR3 reads CASSPGGAGGGTQYF. The CDR3 DNA reads TGTGCCAGTAGCCCAGGGGGAGCGGGGGGCGGTACGCAGTATTTT.

This clone has just one count. V and J are TRBV9 and TRBJ2-4; 7 bases fit TRBD2. This CDR3 has 15 amino acids. The ends lost 0 bases at V and 7 bases at J; junction bases unmatched: 7. CDR1 is SGDLS and CDR2 is YYNGEE in the germline V gene. As DNA, the CDR3 is TGTGCCAGCAGCGTAGAGGGAGCGGGGCGGAACATTCAGTACTTC. Its translation is CASSVEGAGRNIQYF.

For this clone: A read error is possible here, since a much larger clone lies one base away. The rearrangement uses TRBV6-4 and TRBJ2-1; 7 bases line up with TRBD1. Germline CDR1 MRHNA, CDR2 SNTAGT. The CDR3 runs 15 residues. V shed 6 bases, J shed 6 bases, and the junction held 11 bases outside the gene matches. The CDR3 nucleotides are TGTGCCAGCAGCGAGGGACAGTCTTCAACCAATGAGCAGTTCTTC. Translating gives CASSEGQSSTNEQFF.

The chain joins TRBV10-3 to TRBJ1-2; 9 positions match TRBD1. Trimming cost V 6 bases and J 4 bases; bases outside gene matches: 9. The V gene's germline CDR1 is ENHRY and CDR2 SYGVKD. The CDR3 totals 15 residues. CDR3 residues: CAISGQGPKGYGYTF. DNA for the CDR3: TGTGCCATCAGCGGACAGGGGCCAAAGGGCTATGGCTACACCTTC.

V gene TRBV6-1 combines with J gene TRBJ1-2, with 7 bases that match TRBD1. V lost 2 bases and J lost 4; bases outside the gene matches: 1. The germline CDR1 and CDR2 sequences are MNHNS and SASEGT. The CDR3 extends over 13 amino acids. CDR3 residues: CASSEPGGYGYTF. CDR3 sequence (DNA): TGTGCCAGCAGTGAACCAGGGGGCTATGGCTACACCTTC.

This clone was seen a handful of times. One end of the junction does not line up with germline, which may come from a read error. The gene calls are TRBV7-9 and TRBJ2-7; TRBD2 aligns across 8 bases. The CDR3 runs to 12 residues. The germline CDR1 and CDR2 sequences are SEHNR and FQNEAQ (reference sequence). The CDR3 loop is CASSLAGGGLSF. CDR3 DNA: TGTGCCAGCAGCTTAGCGGGCGGGGGGCTCTCCTTC.

The genes are TRBV9 and TRBJ2-2; D unresolved. Between the trimmed V and J ends, which lost 0 bases and 5 bases, there was a span of 5 bases. The length of the CDR3 is 13 residues. The V gene's germline CDR1 is SGDLS and CDR2 YYNGEE. CDR3 protein: CASSVGDTGELFF. The CDR3 DNA sequence: TGTGCCAGCAGCGTAGGAGATACCGGGGAGCTGTTTTTT.

The chain is built from TRBV19 and TRBJ2-3, with D possibly matching TRBD2 (6 bases). This CDR3 has 15 residues. The germline CDR1 and CDR2 sequences are LNHDA and SQIVND (reference sequence). The V end lost 4 bases, the J end lost 5 bases, and 16 bases lay between the germline ends. DNA for the CDR3: TGTGCCAGTAGTACTCCAGGGCAGGGAGGAGATACGCAGTATTTT. The encoded protein is CASSTPGQGGDTQYF.

The rearrangement uses TRBV27 and TRBJ2-1; tentative D call: TRBD2 (5 bases). Trimming took off 3 bases at V and 9 bases at J, with 15 bases between the two ends. The CDR3 runs 14 residues. Germline-derived CDR1 and CDR2 are MNHEY and SMNVEV (reference sequence). CDR3 protein: CASSFQVLRGEQFF. Here the CDR3 DNA reads TGTGCCAGCAGTTTTCAGGTCCTACGGGGTGAGCAGTTCTTC.

This clone showed up just once. The chain carries TRBV5-1 and TRBJ2-7, with 16 positions matching TRBD2. The CDR3 totals 18 residues. Germline CDR1 and CDR2: SGHRS and YFSETQ. The trim removed 5 bases at V and 3 bases at J, leaving 11 bases unmatched. As DNA, the CDR3 is TGCGCCAGCAGGCCGGGACTAGCGGGGGGGACGATTGGCTACGAGCAGTACTTC. It specifies CASRPGLAGGTIGYEQYF.

This clone occurred a few times. The genes are TRBV19 and TRBJ1-3; 10 bases fit TRBD1. The CDR3 spans 19 residues. The germline gives CDR1 LNHDA, CDR2 SQIVND (reference sequence). V gave up 5 bases and J gave up 0 bases; unmatched junction bases: 13. This CDR3 is CASSPTRDRGPVSGNTIYF. The DNA of the CDR3 is TGTGCCAGTAGTCCCACCCGGGACAGGGGTCCCGTCTCTGGAAACACCATATATTTT.

The chain joins TRBV6-6 to TRBJ1-1, with D perhaps TRBD1 (5 bases). The CDR3 loop spans 14 amino acids. V shed 7 bases and J shed 1 base, with 13 bases lying between them. Germline values: CDR1 MNHNY, CDR2 SVGAGI (reference sequence). DNA of the CDR3: TGTGCCAGCACGTGGGGGGGGACGAACACTGAAGCTTTCTTT. It translates to CASTWGGTNTEAFF.

J is TRBJ2-1 and V is TRBV10-3; TRBD2 matches at 7 bases. V shed 6 bases and J 0 bases; nucleotides not matched to a gene: 8. The CDR3 contains 16 residues. Germline V lookup: CDR1 ENHRY, CDR2 SYGVKD. The CDR3 nucleotides are TGTGCCATCAGGGGCGGGGAGGGTTTCTCCTACAATGAGCAGTTCTTC. Residues: CAIRGGEGFSYNEQFF.

The rearrangement uses TRBV6-6 and TRBJ2-3, with 7 bases aligning to TRBD2. V shed 7 bases, J shed 3 bases, and the junction held 4 bases outside the gene matches. CDR1 MNHNY and CDR2 SVGAGI come from the germline V gene (reference sequence). The CDR3 totals 13 residues. This CDR3 is CASNAGETDTQYF. The CDR3 nucleotides read TGTGCCAGCAATGCGGGGGAAACAGATACGCAGTATTTT.

The chain has TRBV11-2 and TRBJ2-3; the D is unclear. Looked up from germline, CDR1 is SGHAT and CDR2 is FQNNGV. Trimming removed 4 bases at V and 2 bases at J, with 13 bases between. CDR3 length: 15 residues. In DNA, the CDR3 is TGTGCCAGCAGCTCGCTTTGGGCCGACACAGATACGCAGTATTTT. Its protein product is CASSSLWADTDTQYF.

This rearrangement joins TRBV11-2 to TRBJ2-1; TRBD1 agrees at 10 bases. CDR1 SGHAT and CDR2 FQNNGV come from the germline V gene. Unmatched junction bases numbered 4, after V lost 4 bases and J lost 4 bases. This CDR3 has 15 residues. For the CDR3, the DNA is TGTGCCAGCAGCTGGGGACAGGGGATTTACAATGAGCAGTTCTTC. Its protein product is CASSWGQGIYNEQFF.

V gene TRBV6-5 combines with J gene TRBJ1-2, with a weak D call TRBD1 (5 bases). The V gene lost 2 bases and the J gene lost 8 bases, with 21 bases spanning the gap. In germline, CDR1 is MNHEY, CDR2 SVGAGI. The CDR3 loop spans 16 amino acids. The CDR3 bases are TGTGCCAGCAGTTACGACGCGACAGCCTCCCTGCGGGGCTACACCTTC. This sequence encodes CASSYDATASLRGYTF.

The rearrangement uses TRBV11-2 and TRBJ1-1; 7 bases align to TRBD1. With 0 bases clipped from V and 3 bases from J, the junction kept 4 bases outside the gene matches. CDR1 and CDR2 (germline): SGHAT, FQNNGV. The CDR3 length is 15 residues. DNA of the CDR3: TGTGCCAGCAGCTTAGACCCCGGACAGGACACTGAAGCTTTCTTT. Its translation: CASSLDPGQDTEAFF. Full variable domain (outside the CDR3, taken from reference TRBV11-2 and TRBJ1-1): EAGVAQSPRYKIIEKRQSVAFWCNPISGHATLYWYQQILGQGPKLLIQFQNNGVVDDSQLPKDRFSAERLKGVDSTLKIQPAKLEDSAVYLCASSLDPGQDTEAFFGQGTRLTVV.

This chain uses TRBV4-1 with TRBJ2-7; 7 bases are shared with TRBD2. V shed 1 base, J shed 3 bases, and the junction held 9 bases outside the gene matches. The CDR3 has 16 residues. Per germline, CDR1 MGHRA and CDR2 YSYEKL. CDR3 bases: TGCGCCAGCAGCCAAGGTATGGCGAGCGGGGTCTACGAGCAGTACTTC. Residues: CASSQGMASGVYEQYF.

The chain has TRBV6-5 and TRBJ2-5; a possible D gene is TRBD1 (7 bases). CDR3 size: 14 residues. Germline CDR1 and CDR2: MNHEY and SVGAGI. Trimming stripped 7 bases from V and 4 bases from J, with 16 bases between. The chain's CDR3 is CASTSGGPGETQYF. For the CDR3, the DNA is TGTGCCAGCACCTCAGGGGGGCCGGGAGAGACCCAGTACTTC.

The chain joins TRBV12-3 or TRBV12-4 to TRBJ2-5; perhaps TRBD1 as D (6 bases). The length of the CDR3 is 13 residues. Trimming pared 8 bases from V and 5 bases from J, leaving 15 bases between. CDR3 residues: CASGQTGLETQYF. The CDR3 DNA sequence: TGTGCCAGCGGACAGACTGGGCTGGAGACCCAGTACTTC.

This chain connects TRBV4-1 to TRBJ2-3; 9 bases agree with TRBD2. Germline lookup yields CDR1 MGHRA and CDR2 YSYEKL. Losses at the gene ends were 2 bases for V and 1 base for J; bases not matched to a gene: 7. CDR3 length: 17 residues. The CDR3 sequence is CASSQFLAGRGTDTQYF. The CDR3 DNA follows: TGCGCCAGCAGCCAATTCCTAGCGGGGCGAGGCACAGATACGCAGTATTTT.

The chain links TRBV12-3 or TRBV12-4 to TRBJ2-3; D remains unclear. The CDR3 runs 13 residues. V lost 6 bases and J 0 bases, leaving 7 bases between the germline ends. CDR3 sequence: CASRITSTDTQYF. The CDR3 nucleotides are TGTGCCAGCAGAATAACAAGCACAGATACGCAGTATTTT.

The chain recombines TRBV5-1 with TRBJ2-5; D is perhaps TRBD2 (7 bases). The CDR3 contains 15 residues. Trimming removed 4 bases at V and 5 bases at J, with 18 bases between. Germline CDR1 and CDR2: SGHRS and YFSETQ. CDR3 region: CASSLMGGPGETQYF. The CDR3 coding sequence is TGCGCCAGCAGCCTCATGGGGGGGCCTGGGGAGACCCAGTACTTC.

This sequence joins TRBV5-6 and TRBJ1-6, with 12 bases fitting TRBD1. CDR1 and CDR2 (germline): SGHDT, YYEEEE. V shed 0 bases and J 10 bases; nucleotides not matched to a gene: 5. The CDR3 runs to 16 residues. In DNA form, the CDR3 reads TGTGCCAGCAGCTTGGGGGGACAGGGGGCGCGGTCACCCCTCCACTTT. This encodes CASSLGGQGARSPLHF.

The chain's CDR3 is CASSQGLAGVYYEQYF. CDR3 DNA: TGTGCCAGCAGCCAGGGACTAGCGGGGGTGTACTACGAGCAGTACTTC. The chain joins TRBV3-1 (or the pseudogene TRBV3-2) to TRBJ2-7; TRBD2 matches at 14 bases. The germline CDR1 and CDR2 sequences are LGHDT and YNNKEL (reference sequence). Unmatched junction bases numbered 4, after V lost 3 bases and J lost 3 bases. The CDR3 is made up of 16 amino acids.

The chain couples TRBV5-1 to TRBJ1-5; possibly TRBD1 for D (6 bases). Trimming cost V 0 bases and J 5 bases, with 18 bases left between them. In germline, CDR1 is SGHRS, CDR2 YFSETQ. The CDR3 is 17 residues long. The CDR3 protein is CASSLGGGGRADQPQHF. In DNA form, the CDR3 reads TGCGCCAGCAGCTTGGGTGGCGGGGGCCGGGCAGATCAGCCCCAGCATTTT.

The chain joins TRBV3-1 (or the pseudogene TRBV3-2) to TRBJ1-2; D perhaps matches TRBD1 (5 bases). From germline, CDR1 is LGHDT and CDR2 YNNKEL (reference sequence). Trimming took off 1 base at V and 5 bases at J, with 17 bases between the two ends. There are 16 residues in the CDR3. The DNA for the CDR3 is TGTGCCAGCAGCCAAGGAGCAGGGCTGAGGAGTTATGGCTACACCTTC. Its translation is CASSQGAGLRSYGYTF.

V and J are TRBV30 and TRBJ2-6; D is undetermined. The CDR3 runs 15 residues. CDR1 and CDR2 (germline): GTSNPN, SVGIG (reference sequence). Trimming shortened V by 5 bases and J by 0 bases, and 11 bases separated the two germline ends. Here the CDR3 reads CAWQRLSSGANVLTF. CDR3 nucleotide sequence: TGTGCCTGGCAGAGGTTAAGCTCTGGGGCCAACGTCCTGACTTTC. The full variable domain, completed using reference TRBV30 and TRBJ2-6, is SQTIHQWPATLVQPVGSPLSLECTVEGTSNPNLYWYRQAAGRGLQLLFYSVGIGQISSEVPQNLSASRPQDRQFILSSKKLLLSDSGFYLCAWQRLSSGANVLTFGAGSRLTVL.

The sample holds a few counts of this clone. This chain uses TRBV14 with TRBJ2-7; the match to TRBD1 covers 10 bases. V was pared by 0 bases and J by 2 bases, with 4 bases of the junction left unmatched. Germline V gene lookup returns CDR1 SGHDN and CDR2 FVKESK. The CDR3 runs to 16 residues. Written as DNA, the CDR3 is TGTGCCAGCAGCCAAGATAAGGGGACAGGGGCCTACGAGCAGTACTTC. It codes for CASSQDKGTGAYEQYF.

The chain couples TRBV6-1 to TRBJ2-2, with 8 bases fitting TRBD2. CDR1 is MNHNS, CDR2 SASEGT, per germline. Germline trimming cut 2 bases from V and 8 bases from J; bases unmatched to any gene: 13. CDR3 size: 17 residues. CDR3 sequence: CASSEFLAGPSGGELFF. In nucleotides, the CDR3 is TGTGCCAGCAGTGAATTTCTAGCGGGCCCCTCGGGGGGGGAGCTGTTTTTT.